These 10 T cell receptor beta chains came from one sample sequenced in a study of T-cell memory formation after mild COVID-19. TCRdb itself ran the 5' RACE reads through MiXCR, one entry per CDR3 protein. The sample consists of 300,000 to 400,000 distinct CDR3 sequences, 10% to 15% of them appearing once. Source material: PBMCs or a T cell subset sorted from them (not recorded which). The receptors shown here come from a man aged 18 to 30 who had mild COVID-19 (a few samples of this study predate the infection). Cell type and time point are not known.

This CDR3 is CASSQKILTGGSEQYF. Here the CDR3 DNA reads TGCGCCAGCAGCCAGAAGATCTTAACAGGGGGGAGCGAGCAGTACTTC. This chain connects TRBV4-1 to TRBJ2-7; 8 bases map to TRBD1. Unmatched junction bases numbered 13, after V lost 3 bases and J lost 6 bases. This CDR3 contains 16 residues. The germline V gene has CDR1 MGHRA and CDR2 YSYEKL.

The count of this clonotype is one. The chain employs TRBV10-1 and TRBJ1-1, with a tentative D call TRBD1 (6 bases). CDR1 is WNHNN, CDR2 SYGVQD, per germline (reference sequence). The V end lost 0 bases, the J end lost 1 base, and 9 bases lay between the germline ends. This CDR3 region has 15 residues. The CDR3 nucleotides read TGCGCCAGCAGTGAGTCCGGGGGCGCGAACACTGAAGCTTTCTTT. This sequence encodes CASSESGGANTEAFF.

This clonotype was found once. The chain is built from TRBV20-1 and TRBJ1-6; 10 bases match TRBD1. In germline, CDR1 is DFQATT, CDR2 SNEGSKA (reference sequence). This CDR3 region has 17 residues. Germline trimming cut 1 base from V and 9 bases from J; bases unmatched to any gene: 12. For the CDR3, the DNA is TGCAGTGCTAGAGGTCCGGGACAGGGGATTTTTGGTTCACCCCTCCACTTT. It specifies CSARGPGQGIFGSPLHF.

In its sample, this clonotype was seen many times. The chain links TRBV20-1 to TRBJ2-1, with a tentative D call TRBD2 (5 bases). CDR1 is DFQATT and CDR2 is SNEGSKA in the germline V gene (reference sequence). The CDR3 sequence is 13 residues long. V shed 7 bases and J shed 5 bases, with 15 bases lying between them. This chain's CDR3 is CSGLGLFHNEQFF. CDR3 in DNA: TGCAGTGGACTTGGACTTTTCCACAATGAGCAGTTCTTC.

The chain recombines TRBV4-3 with TRBJ2-1; the match to TRBD2 covers 12 bases. The germline CDR1 and CDR2 sequences are LGHNA and YSLEER. CDR3 size: 17 residues. Trimming at V came to 0 bases and at J to 6 bases, leaving 6 bases not matched to a gene. Here the CDR3 DNA reads TGCGCCAGCAGCCAAGATGCTAGCGGGGGGGCAAGCAATGAGCAGTTCTTC. It specifies CASSQDASGGASNEQFF.

This clonotype showed up many times. This chain links TRBV21-1 with TRBJ1-2; the DNA was not compared with TRBD1, the D call given in the table. TRBV21-1 represents a pseudogene. The CDR3 is made up of 19 amino acids. The CDR3 protein is CASSKATGGPTATNYGYTF. Written as DNA, the CDR3 is TGTGCCAGCAGCAAAGCCACAGGGGGACCGACCGCTACTAACTATGGCTACACCTTC.

This clonotype was observed a handful of times. V usage is TRBV6-5 and J usage is TRBJ2-3; 8 bases line up with TRBD2. Trimming at V came to 1 base and at J to 1 base, leaving 4 bases not matched to a gene. The CDR3 has 16 residues. In germline, CDR1 is MNHEY, CDR2 SVGAGI. The CDR3 here is CASSYFRAGGTDTQYF. DNA of the CDR3: TGTGCCAGCAGTTACTTCAGAGCGGGGGGCACAGATACGCAGTATTTT.

On this clonotype itself: Being one base from a much bigger clone, this may be a read error. This chain joins TRBV6-5 and TRBJ1-1; 7 bases map to TRBD1. The V and J ends lost 4 bases and 2 bases, in that order; junction bases with no gene match: 7. CDR1 is MNHEY, CDR2 SVGAGI, per germline. The length of the CDR3 is 15 residues. This CDR3 reads CASSSTGQENTEAFF. The DNA of the CDR3 is TGTGCCAGCAGTTCGACAGGGCAGGAAAACACTGAAGCTTTCTTT.

This clonotype was detected many times. This chain uses TRBV20-1 with TRBJ1-4, with 9 bases fitting TRBD1. This CDR3 comprises 12 residues. With 5 bases clipped from V and 6 bases from J, the junction kept 1 base outside the gene matches. The germline gives CDR1 DFQATT, CDR2 SNEGSKA (reference sequence). The CDR3 region has the DNA TGCAGTGCTCGACAGGGGGATGAAAAACTGTTTTTT. Its translation: CSARQGDEKLFF.

This clonotype was recorded a few times. The V call is TRBV6-2 or TRBV6-3, the J call TRBJ2-7; 8 positions agree with TRBD2. Losses at the gene ends were 8 bases for V and 0 bases for J; bases not matched to a gene: 6. Germline lookup yields CDR1 MNHEY and CDR2 SVGEGT. This CDR3 is built from 14 residues. The CDR3 DNA follows: TGTGCCAGCGGCCGGGGGGGGAGCTCCTACGAGCAGTACTTC. This translates into CASGRGGSSYEQYF.